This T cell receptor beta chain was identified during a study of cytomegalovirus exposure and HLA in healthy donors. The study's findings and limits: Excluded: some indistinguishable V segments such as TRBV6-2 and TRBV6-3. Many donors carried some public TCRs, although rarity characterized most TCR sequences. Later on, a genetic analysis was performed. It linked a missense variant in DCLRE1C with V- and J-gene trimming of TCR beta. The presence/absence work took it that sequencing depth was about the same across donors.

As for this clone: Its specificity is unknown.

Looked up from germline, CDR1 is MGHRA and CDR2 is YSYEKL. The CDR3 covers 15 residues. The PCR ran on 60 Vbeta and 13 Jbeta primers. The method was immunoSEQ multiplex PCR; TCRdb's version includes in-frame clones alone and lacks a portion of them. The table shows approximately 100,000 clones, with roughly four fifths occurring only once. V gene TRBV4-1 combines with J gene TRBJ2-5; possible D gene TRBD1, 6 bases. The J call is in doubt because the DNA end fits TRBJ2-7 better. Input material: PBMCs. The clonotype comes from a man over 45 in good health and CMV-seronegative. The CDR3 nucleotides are TGCGCCAGCAGCCAAAGAACCACAGGGCCTTACGAGCAGTACTTC. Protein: CASSQRTTGPYEQYF.